This T cell receptor beta chain appears in the sequencing data of a study of blood T cell repertoires in COVID-19. The overall study: COVID-19 samples collected from the United States, Italy and Spain covered acute and convalescent phases. T cells, B-cell-depleted T cells, or PBMCs provided the cDNA or gDNA that served as material.

V dropped 5 bases and J dropped 4 bases, with 17 bases sitting between them. The germline CDR1 and CDR2 sequences are SGHAT and FQNNGV. The CDR3 runs to 15 residues. How the authors handled the data: Amplification of reference gene primers was used by the study to estimate nucleated cell counts. Some clones are missing from TCRdb's copy, which holds only in-frame ones; the method was immunoSEQ multiplex PCR. V and J calls and clone size are given by that table; D and trimming were obtained from the DNA. The sample carries approximately 200,000 clones, 80% recorded once. Recruits, aged roughly 18 to 90 years, lived in 20 to 30 US areas.

Material for sequencing was PBMCs or T cells enriched from blood (not recorded which). The chain uses TRBV11-2 and TRBJ2-5; a possible D gene is TRBD2 (6 bases). The source is a woman aged 40 to 50 with acute COVID-19. This CDR3 reads CASSPGGADIETQYF. CDR3 nucleotide sequence: TGTGCCAGCAGCCCCGGGGGAGCGGATATAGAGACCCAGTACTTC.